Each of the 9 T cell receptor beta chains below was sequenced from the same sample in a study of T cells expressing NK-cell markers. From its re-call of the 5' RACE reads, TCRdb lists each CDR3 protein once, without DNA. The data show 400,000 to 450,000 distinct CDR3 sequences, and the top ten clones hold roughly 8%. The sequenced material came from blood T cells: a sorted CD56 or NKG2C T cell subset, CD4+ or CD8+ T cells, or bulk PBMC T cells (not recorded which). Receptors originate from a woman between 18 and 70 years old in good health.

The chain carries TRBV6-5 and TRBJ1-5. This CDR3 comprises 13 residues. Germline V gene data show CDR1 as MNHEY and CDR2 as SVGAGI. The CDR3 spells CASSYRSNQPQHF.

The CDR3 spells CSAKVLASSPHEQFF. The rearrangement uses TRBV20-1 and TRBJ2-1; absent DNA, TCRdb's TRBD1 call cannot be checked. CDR3 length: 15 residues. Germline-derived CDR1 and CDR2 are DFQATT and SNEGSKA (reference sequence).

The chain links TRBV6-5 to TRBJ1-2. This CDR3 is built from 13 residues. CDR1 is MNHEY and CDR2 is SVGAGI in the germline V gene. CDR3 in amino acids: CASSWGRHYGYTF.

This chain uses TRBV29-1 with TRBJ1-6. Germline CDR1 and CDR2: SQVTM and ANQGSEA. This CDR3 is 13 amino acids long. The CDR3 is CSVEVSSNSPLHF.

The J gene is TRBJ1-1, the V gene TRBV20-1; TCRdb calls TRBD1, which cannot be checked without DNA. Germline V gene lookup returns CDR1 DFQATT and CDR2 SNEGSKA (reference sequence). The CDR3 has 14 amino acids. CDR3 sequence reads: CSARDYRTNTEAFF.

The V and J genes are TRBV29-1 and TRBJ2-1; TCRdb's D gene call, TRBD2, goes unchecked for lack of DNA. Germline V lookup: CDR1 SQVTM, CDR2 ANQGSEA. This CDR3 has 16 residues. CDR3 sequence reads: CSVTSQTASSYNEQFF.

The chain combines TRBV2 with TRBJ1-3. Germline V gene sequence: CDR1 SNHLY, CDR2 FYNNEI. This CDR3 has 17 amino acids. The CDR3 reads CASSEMAGQASGNTIYF.

The chain carries TRBV3-1 and TRBJ2-3. CDR1 is LGHDT, CDR2 YNNKEL, per germline (reference sequence). This CDR3 region has 12 residues. CDR3 amino acids: CASSQGRTSQYF.

The chain is built from TRBV20-1 and TRBJ2-3; absent DNA, TCRdb's TRBD1 call cannot be checked. Per the germline V gene, CDR1 is DFQATT and CDR2 is SNEGSKA (reference sequence). This CDR3 is built from 13 residues. Here the CDR3 reads CSAKGQGTDTQYF.